Listed below are T cell receptor beta chains from one sample, sequenced in a study of T cells expressing NK-cell markers. No DNA is given; TCRdb re-called the 5' RACE reads and lists each CDR3 protein once. This sample's clone table lists 300,000 or so distinct CDR3 sequences. The sequenced sample was blood T cells: a sorted CD56 or NKG2C T cell subset, CD4+ or CD8+ T cells, or bulk PBMC T cells (not recorded which). The receptors were sampled from a woman between 18 and 70 years old in good health. Both conserved end residues are part of each CDR3.

v_gene	j_gene	CDR3aa
TRBV5-1	TRBJ2-2	CASSRGPQVNGELFF
TRBV30	TRBJ2-1	CAWSRQAGLMGEQFF
TRBV29-1	TRBJ1-5	CSCWGSQPQHF
TRBV4-2	TRBJ2-5	CASSLGQPIQETQYF
TRBV27	TRBJ1-5	CASSLSWGYQPQHF
TRBV12-3/TRBV12-4	TRBJ1-1	CASSLGGANTEAFF
TRBV10-3	TRBJ2-7	CAISARTSGSDEQYF
TRBV12-3/TRBV12-4	TRBJ2-7	CASSLQQGLYEQYF
TRBV19	TRBJ2-2	CASSIKGQGANTGELFF
TRBV5-1	TRBJ2-7	CASSLPGQVRGRHYEQYF
TRBV30	TRBJ2-1	CACWTSGRYNEQFF
TRBV20-1	TRBJ2-2	CSAGFVGDLDTGELFF
TRBV20-1	TRBJ2-5	CSARVPRLAGGRVTQYF
TRBV3-1	TRBJ2-5	CASLSGGQETQYF
TRBV24-1	TRBJ2-2	CATSPGTGGAGELFF
TRBV10-3	TRBJ2-7	CASHTAAGTGIYEQYF
TRBV7-2	TRBJ1-1	CASSSRAMVMNTEAFF
TRBV7-2	TRBJ2-7	CASSSKGPLGYEQYF
TRBV12-3/TRBV12-4	TRBJ1-6	CASSLGDRSNSPLHF
TRBV14	TRBJ2-3	CASSQMGTVTDTQYF
TRBV10-1	TRBJ2-3	CASSTGPGGIDTQYF
TRBV11-2	TRBJ2-1	CASSDPRASSYNEQFF
TRBV12-3/TRBV12-4	TRBJ1-5	CASSPRTVNRQPQHF
TRBV7-2	TRBJ2-7	CASSSDGYYEQYF
TRBV4-3	TRBJ2-2	CASSSGTGATGELFF
TRBV7-2	TRBJ2-1	CASSFGGTGYNEQFF
TRBV4-3	TRBJ1-6	CASSHSDRNSPLHF
TRBV7-2	TRBJ1-2	CASRWNREGGYTF
TRBV12-3/TRBV12-4	TRBJ2-1	CASRTGASYNEQFF
TRBV28	TRBJ1-1	CASSPVSVNTEAFF
TRBV7-2	TRBJ1-2	CASSLAAGGDYTF
TRBV5-5	TRBJ2-3	CASSLEADTQYF
TRBV12-3/TRBV12-4	TRBJ1-2	CASSSGANYGYTF
TRBV5-1	TRBJ2-5	CASRVAGGGGETQYF
TRBV6-2/TRBV6-3	TRBJ2-3	CASCRGQGWYSTDTQYF
TRBV29-1	TRBJ2-3	CSVETGNTDTQYF
TRBV20-1	TRBJ2-3	CSATGGAGTDTQYF
TRBV20-1	TRBJ2-7	CSARRLAGERTYEQYF
TRBV7-2	TRBJ1-5	CASSLDGTGSQPQHF
TRBV18	TRBJ2-2	CASSPPHREAFNGELFF
TRBV20-1	TRBJ1-1	CSALRDREWTEAFF
TRBV7-2	TRBJ2-3	CASSLTGWGTDTQYF
TRBV12-3/TRBV12-4	TRBJ2-1	CASRPLRTGTRPLDEQFF
TRBV21-1	TRBJ2-5	CASSKAGGRYQETQYF
TRBV18	TRBJ2-3	CASSPSLAETDTQYF
TRBV11-2	TRBJ1-1	CASNSGNTEAFF